This T cell receptor (beta chain) was recorded in a study of blood T cell repertoires in COVID-19. Study-level background: The cDNA or gDNA used as material had been derived from T cells, B-cell-depleted T cells, or PBMCs.

This CDR3 spans 14 amino acids. In germline, CDR1 is SNHLY, CDR2 FYNNEI. Trimming left V 5 bases short and J 7 bases short, with 14 bases between. Profiled with immunoSEQ multiplex PCR; TCRdb holds only in-frame clones, not every one. Among 300,000 to 400,000 clones listed, around 88% were seen once. Patients at the Seattle site were enrolled during active infection and followed longitudinally. The chain recombines TRBV2 with TRBJ1-4; tentatively, D is TRBD1 (5 bases). The origin of this receptor is a woman between 25 and 40 years old with COVID-19, enrolled during active disease. The sample was peripheral blood. The CDR3, as DNA: TGTGCCAGCAGTAGGGGCTTGACCGTTGAAAAACTGTTTTTT. This gives the protein CASSRGLTVEKLFF.